This entry is about one T cell receptor (beta chain). The sample holds other DNA sequences that translate to the same CDR3. Clones were read by immunoSEQ multiplex PCR, and TCRdb kept only the in-frame ones, dropping some. This table has some 310,000 clones, over 75% appearing once. The sample comes from a study of cytomegalovirus exposure and HLA in healthy donors. The V end was cut by 0 bases, the J end by 8 bases, with 10 bases between. From germline, CDR1 is LGHNA and CDR2 YSLEER. The CDR3 extends over 13 amino acids. This clonotype originated in a man younger than 40 in good health and CMV-seronegative. The chain has TRBV4-3 and TRBJ1-1; D unresolved. Sequencing was done on a sample of PBMCs. The CDR3 sequence: CASSQDRRGEAFF. CDR3 DNA: TGCGCCAGCAGCCAAGACCGGCGGGGAGAAGCTTTCTTT.